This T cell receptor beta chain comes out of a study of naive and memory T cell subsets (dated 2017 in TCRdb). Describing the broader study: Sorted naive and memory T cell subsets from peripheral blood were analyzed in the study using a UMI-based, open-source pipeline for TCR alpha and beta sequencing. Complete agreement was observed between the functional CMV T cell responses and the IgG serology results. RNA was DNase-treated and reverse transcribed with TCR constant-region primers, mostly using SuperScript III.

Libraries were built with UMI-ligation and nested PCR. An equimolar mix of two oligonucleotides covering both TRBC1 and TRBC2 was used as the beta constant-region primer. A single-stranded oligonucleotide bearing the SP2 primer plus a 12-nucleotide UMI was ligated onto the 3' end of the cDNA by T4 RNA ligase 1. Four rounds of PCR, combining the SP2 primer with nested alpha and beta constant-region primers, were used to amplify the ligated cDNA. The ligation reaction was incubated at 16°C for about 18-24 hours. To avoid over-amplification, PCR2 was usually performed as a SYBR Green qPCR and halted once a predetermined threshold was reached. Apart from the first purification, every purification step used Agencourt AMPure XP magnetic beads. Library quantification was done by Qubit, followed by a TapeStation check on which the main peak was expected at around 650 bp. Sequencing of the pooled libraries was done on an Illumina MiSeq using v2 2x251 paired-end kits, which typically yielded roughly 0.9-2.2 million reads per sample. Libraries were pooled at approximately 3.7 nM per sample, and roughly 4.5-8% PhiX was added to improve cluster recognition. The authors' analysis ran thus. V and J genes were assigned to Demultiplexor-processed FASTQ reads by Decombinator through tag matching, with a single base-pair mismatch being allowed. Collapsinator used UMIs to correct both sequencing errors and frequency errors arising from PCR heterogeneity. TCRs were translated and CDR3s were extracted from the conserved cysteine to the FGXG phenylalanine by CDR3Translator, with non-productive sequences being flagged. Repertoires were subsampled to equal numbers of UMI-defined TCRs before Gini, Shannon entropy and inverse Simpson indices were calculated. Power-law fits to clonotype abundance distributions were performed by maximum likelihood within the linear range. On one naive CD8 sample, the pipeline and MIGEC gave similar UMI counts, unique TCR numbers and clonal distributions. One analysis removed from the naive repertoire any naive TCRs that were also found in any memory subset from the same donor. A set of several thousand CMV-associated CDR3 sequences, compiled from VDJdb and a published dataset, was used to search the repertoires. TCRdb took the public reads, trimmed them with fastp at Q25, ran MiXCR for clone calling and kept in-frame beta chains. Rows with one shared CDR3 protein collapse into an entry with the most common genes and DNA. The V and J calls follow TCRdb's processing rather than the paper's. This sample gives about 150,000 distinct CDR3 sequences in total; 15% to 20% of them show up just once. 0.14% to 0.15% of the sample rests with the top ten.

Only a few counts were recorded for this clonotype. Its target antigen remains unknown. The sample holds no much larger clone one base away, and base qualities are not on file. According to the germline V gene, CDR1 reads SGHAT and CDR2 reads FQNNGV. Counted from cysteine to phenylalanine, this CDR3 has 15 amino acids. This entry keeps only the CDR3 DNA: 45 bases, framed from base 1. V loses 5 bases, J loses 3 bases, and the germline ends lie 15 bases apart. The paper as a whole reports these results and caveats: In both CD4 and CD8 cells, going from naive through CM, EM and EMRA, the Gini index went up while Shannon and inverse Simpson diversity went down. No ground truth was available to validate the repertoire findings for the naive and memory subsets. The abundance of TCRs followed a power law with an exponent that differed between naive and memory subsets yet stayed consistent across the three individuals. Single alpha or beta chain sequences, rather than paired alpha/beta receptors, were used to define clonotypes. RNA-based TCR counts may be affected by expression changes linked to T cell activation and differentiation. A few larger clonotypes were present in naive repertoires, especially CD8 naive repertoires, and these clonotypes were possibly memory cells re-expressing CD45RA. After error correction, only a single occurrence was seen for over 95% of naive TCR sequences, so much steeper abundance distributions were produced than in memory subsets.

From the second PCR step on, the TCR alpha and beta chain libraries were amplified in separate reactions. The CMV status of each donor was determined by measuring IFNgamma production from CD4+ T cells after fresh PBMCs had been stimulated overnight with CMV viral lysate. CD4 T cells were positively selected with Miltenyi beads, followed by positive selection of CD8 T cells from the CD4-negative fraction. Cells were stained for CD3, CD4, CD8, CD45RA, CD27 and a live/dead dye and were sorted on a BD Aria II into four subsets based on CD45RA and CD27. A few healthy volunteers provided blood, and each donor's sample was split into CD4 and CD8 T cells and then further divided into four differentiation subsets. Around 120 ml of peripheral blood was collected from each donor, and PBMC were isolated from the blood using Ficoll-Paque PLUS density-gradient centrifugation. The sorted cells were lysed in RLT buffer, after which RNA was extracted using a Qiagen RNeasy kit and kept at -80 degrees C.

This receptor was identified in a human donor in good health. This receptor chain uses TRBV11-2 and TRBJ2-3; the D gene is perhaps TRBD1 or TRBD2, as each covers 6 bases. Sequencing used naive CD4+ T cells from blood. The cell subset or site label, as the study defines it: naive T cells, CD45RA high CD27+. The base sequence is TGTGCCAGCAGCCAGCGGGTCAGGGGTACAGATACGCAGTATTTT. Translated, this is CASSQRVRGTDTQYF.